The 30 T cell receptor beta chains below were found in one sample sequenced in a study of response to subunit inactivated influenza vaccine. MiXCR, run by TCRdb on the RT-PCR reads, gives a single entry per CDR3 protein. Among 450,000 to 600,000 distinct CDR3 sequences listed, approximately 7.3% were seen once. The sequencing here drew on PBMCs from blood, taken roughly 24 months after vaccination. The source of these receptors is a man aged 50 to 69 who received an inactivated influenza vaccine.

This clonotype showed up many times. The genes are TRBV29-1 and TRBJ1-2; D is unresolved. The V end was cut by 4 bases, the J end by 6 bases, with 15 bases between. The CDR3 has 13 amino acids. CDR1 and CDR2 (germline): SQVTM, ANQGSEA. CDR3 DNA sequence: TGCAGCGTTGTAGCAGTCCTCAAAGATGGCTACACCTTC. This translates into CSVVAVLKDGYTF. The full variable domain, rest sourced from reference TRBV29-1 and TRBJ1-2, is SAVISQKPSRDICQRGTSLTIQCQVDSQVTMMFWYRQQPGQSLTLIATANQGSEATYESGFVIDKFPISRPNLTFSTLTVSNMSPEDSSIYLCSVVAVLKDGYTFGSGTRLTVV.

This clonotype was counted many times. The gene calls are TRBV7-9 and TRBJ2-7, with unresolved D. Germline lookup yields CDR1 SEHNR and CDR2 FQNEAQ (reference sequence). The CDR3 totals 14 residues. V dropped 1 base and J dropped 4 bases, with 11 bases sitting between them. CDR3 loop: CASSLVTTWYEQYF. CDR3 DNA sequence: TGTGCCAGCAGCTTAGTAACCACATGGTACGAGCAGTACTTC. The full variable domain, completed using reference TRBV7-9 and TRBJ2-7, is DTGVSQNPRHKITKRGQNVTFRCDPISEHNRLYWYRQTLGQGPEFLTYFQNEAQLEKSRLLSDRFSAERPKGSFSTLEIQRTEQGDSAMYLCASSLVTTWYEQYFGPGTRLTVT.

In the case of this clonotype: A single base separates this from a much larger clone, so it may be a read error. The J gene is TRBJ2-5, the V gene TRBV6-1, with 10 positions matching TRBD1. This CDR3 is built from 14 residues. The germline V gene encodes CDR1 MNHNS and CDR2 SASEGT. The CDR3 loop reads CVSSAGTGAKTQYF. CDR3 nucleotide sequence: TGTGTCAGCAGCGCGGGGACAGGGGCGAAGACCCAGTACTTC.

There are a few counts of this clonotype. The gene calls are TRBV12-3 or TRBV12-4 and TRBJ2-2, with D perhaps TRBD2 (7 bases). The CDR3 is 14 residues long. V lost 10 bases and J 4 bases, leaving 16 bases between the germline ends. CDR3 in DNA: TGTGCCATGAGGGGGGGGGCGATCACCGGGGAGCTGTTTTTT. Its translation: CAMRGGAITGELFF.

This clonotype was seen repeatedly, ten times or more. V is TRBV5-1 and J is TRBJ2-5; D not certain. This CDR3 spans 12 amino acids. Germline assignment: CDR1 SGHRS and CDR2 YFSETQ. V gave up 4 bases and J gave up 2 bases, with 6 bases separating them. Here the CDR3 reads CASSAAQETQYF. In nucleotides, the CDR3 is TGCGCCAGCAGCGCAGCTCAAGAGACCCAGTACTTC.

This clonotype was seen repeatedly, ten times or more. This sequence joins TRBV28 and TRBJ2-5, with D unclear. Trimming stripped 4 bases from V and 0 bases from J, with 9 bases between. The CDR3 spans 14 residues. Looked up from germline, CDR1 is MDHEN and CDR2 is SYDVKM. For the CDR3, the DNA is TGTGCCAGCAGTTCCCCTCATTACCAAGAGACCCAGTACTTC. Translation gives CASSSPHYQETQYF. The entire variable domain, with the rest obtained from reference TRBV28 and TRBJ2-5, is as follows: DVKVTQSSRYLVKRTGEKVFLECVQDMDHENMFWYRQDPGLGLRLIYFSYDVKMKEKGDIPEGYSVSREKKERFSLILESASTNQTSMYLCASSSPHYQETQYFGPGTRLLVL.

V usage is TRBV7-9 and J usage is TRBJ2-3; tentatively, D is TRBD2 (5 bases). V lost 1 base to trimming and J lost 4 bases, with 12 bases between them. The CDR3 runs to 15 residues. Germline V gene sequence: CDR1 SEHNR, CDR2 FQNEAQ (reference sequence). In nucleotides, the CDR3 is TGTGCCAGCAGCTTAGGAGGGAGTTTGGCAGATACGCAGTATTTT. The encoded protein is CASSLGGSLADTQYF.

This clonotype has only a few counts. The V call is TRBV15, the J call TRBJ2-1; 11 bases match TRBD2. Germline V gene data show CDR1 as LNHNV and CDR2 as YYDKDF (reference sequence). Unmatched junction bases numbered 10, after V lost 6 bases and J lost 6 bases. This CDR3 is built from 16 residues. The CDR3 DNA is TGTGCCACCAGTTTAGCGGGAGGGCCCTCTGCCAATGAGCAGTTCTTC. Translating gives CATSLAGGPSANEQFF.

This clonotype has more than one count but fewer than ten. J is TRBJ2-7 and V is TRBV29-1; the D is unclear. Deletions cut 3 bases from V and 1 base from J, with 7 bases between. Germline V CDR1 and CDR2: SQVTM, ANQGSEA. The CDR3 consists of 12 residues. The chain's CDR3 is CSVEDGSYEQYF. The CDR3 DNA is TGCAGCGTTGAGGACGGATCCTACGAGCAGTACTTC.

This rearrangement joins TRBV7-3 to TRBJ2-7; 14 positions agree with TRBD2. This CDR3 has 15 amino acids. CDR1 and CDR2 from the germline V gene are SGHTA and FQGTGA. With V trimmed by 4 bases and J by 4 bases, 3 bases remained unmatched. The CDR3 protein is CASSSRTSGRYEQYF. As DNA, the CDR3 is TGTGCCAGCAGCTCCCGGACTAGCGGGAGGTACGAGCAGTACTTC. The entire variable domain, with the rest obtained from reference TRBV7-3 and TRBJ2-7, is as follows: GAGVSQTPSNKVTEKGKYVELRCDPISGHTALYWYRQSLGQGPEFLIYFQGTGAADDSGLPNDRFFAVRPEGSVSTLKIQRTERGDSAVYLCASSSRTSGRYEQYFGPGTRLTVT.

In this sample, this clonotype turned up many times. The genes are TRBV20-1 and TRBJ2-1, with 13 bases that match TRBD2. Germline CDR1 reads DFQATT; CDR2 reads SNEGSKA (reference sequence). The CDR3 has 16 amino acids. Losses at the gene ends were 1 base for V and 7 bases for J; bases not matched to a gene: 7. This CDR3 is CSARGGLAGVRNEQFF. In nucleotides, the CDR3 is TGCAGTGCTAGAGGCGGACTAGCGGGAGTTAGAAATGAGCAGTTCTTC.

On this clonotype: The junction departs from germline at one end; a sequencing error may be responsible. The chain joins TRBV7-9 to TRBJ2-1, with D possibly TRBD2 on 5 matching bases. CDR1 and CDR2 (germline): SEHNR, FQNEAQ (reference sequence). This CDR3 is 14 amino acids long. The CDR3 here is CASSRSASRNDQFF. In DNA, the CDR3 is TGTGCCAGCAGCCGAAGTGCTAGCAGGAATGATCAGTTCTTC. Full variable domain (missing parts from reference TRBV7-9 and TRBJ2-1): DTGVSQNPRHKITKRGQNVTFRCDPISEHNRLYWYRQTLGQGPEFLTYFQNEAQLEKSRLLSDRFSAERPKGSFSTLEIQRTEQGDSAMYLCASSRSASRNDQFFGPGTRLTVL.

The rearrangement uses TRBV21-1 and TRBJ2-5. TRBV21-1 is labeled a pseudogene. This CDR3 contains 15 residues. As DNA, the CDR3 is TGTGCCAGCAGCGAAAACGGACTGTATGGGGAGACCCAGTACTTC. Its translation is CASSENGLYGETQYF.

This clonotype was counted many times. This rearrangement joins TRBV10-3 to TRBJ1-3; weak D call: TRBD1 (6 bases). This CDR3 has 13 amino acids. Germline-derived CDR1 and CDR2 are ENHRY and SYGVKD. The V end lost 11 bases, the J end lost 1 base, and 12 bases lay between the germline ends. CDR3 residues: CASEGGSGNTIYF. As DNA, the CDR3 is TGTGCCTCGGAAGGGGGATCTGGAAACACCATATATTTT.

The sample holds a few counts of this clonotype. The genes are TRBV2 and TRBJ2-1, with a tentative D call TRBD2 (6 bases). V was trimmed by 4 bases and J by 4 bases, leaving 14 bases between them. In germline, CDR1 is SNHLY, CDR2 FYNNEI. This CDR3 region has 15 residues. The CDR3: CASSVRGARYNEQFF. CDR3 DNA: TGTGCCAGCAGTGTGCGGGGCGCACGGTACAATGAGCAGTTCTTC.

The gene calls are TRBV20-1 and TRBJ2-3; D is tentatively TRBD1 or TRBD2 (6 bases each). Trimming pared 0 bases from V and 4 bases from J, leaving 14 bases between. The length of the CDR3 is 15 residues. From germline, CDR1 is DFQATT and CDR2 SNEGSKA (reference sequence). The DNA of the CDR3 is TGCAGTGCTAGAGATCCCGGGGGCGGGGCAGATACGCAGTATTTT. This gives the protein CSARDPGGGADTQYF.

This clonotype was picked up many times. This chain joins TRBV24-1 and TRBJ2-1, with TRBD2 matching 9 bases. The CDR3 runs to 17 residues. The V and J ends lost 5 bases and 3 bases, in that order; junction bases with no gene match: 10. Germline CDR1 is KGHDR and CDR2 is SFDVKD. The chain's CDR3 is CATSGPRRTSDYNEQFF. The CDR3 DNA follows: TGTGCCACCAGTGGACCGCGCCGGACTAGCGACTACAATGAGCAGTTCTTC.

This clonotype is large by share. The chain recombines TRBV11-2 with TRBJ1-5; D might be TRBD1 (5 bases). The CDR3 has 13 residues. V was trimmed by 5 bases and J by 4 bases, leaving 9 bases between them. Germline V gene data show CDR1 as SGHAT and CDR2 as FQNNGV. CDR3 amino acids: CASSQDMNQPQHF. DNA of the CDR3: TGTGCCAGCAGCCAGGACATGAATCAGCCCCAGCATTTT.

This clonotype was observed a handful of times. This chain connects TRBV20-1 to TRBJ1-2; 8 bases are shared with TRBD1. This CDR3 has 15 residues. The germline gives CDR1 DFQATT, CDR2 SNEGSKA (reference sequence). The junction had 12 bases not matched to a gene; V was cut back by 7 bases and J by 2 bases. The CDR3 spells CSERSGGGENYGYTF. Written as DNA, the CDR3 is TGCAGTGAAAGATCAGGGGGCGGGGAAAACTATGGCTACACCTTC.

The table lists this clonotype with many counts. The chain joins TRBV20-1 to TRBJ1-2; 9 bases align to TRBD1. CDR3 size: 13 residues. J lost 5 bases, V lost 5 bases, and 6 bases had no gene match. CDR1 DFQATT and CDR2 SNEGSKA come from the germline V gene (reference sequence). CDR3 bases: TGCAGTGCTGGGGGACAGGGTCTTTATGGCTACACCTTC. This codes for CSAGGQGLYGYTF.

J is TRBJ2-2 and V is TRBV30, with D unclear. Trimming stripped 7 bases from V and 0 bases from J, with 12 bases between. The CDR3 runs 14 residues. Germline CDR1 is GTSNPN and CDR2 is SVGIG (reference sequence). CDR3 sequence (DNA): TGTGCCTCTGTCGGTTGGACGAACACCGGGGAGCTGTTTTTT. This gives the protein CASVGWTNTGELFF.

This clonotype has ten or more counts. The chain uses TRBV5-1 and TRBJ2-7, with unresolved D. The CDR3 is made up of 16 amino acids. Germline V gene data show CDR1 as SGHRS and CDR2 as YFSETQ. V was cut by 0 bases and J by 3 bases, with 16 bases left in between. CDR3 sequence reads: CASSLAQGPLFYEQYF. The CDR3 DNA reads TGCGCCAGCAGCTTGGCCCAAGGGCCGCTATTCTACGAGCAGTACTTC.

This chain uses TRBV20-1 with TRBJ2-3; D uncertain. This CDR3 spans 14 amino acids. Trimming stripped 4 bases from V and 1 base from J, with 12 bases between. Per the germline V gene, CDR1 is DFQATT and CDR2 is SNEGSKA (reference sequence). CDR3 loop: CSATFHGGTDTQYF. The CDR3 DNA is TGCAGTGCTACCTTCCACGGCGGCACAGATACGCAGTATTTT.

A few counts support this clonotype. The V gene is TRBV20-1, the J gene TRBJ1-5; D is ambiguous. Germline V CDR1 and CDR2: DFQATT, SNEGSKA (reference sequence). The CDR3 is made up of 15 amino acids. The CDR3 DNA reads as TGCAGCGCCTCGCCGGGCGGCTATAGCAATCAGCCCCAGCATTTT. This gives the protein CSASPGGYSNQPQHF.

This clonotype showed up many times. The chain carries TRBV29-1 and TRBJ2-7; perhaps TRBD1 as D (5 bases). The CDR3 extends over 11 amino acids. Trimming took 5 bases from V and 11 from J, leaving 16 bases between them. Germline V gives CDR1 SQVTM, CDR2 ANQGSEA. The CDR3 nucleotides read TGCAGCGTTCTAGGGGTGGACCTAGAGTACTTC. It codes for CSVLGVDLEYF.

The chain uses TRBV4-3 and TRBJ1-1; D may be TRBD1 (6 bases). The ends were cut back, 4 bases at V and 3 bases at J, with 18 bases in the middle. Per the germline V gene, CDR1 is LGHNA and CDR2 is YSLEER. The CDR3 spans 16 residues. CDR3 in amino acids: CASSPGQSKGYTEAFF. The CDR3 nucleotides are TGCGCCAGCAGCCCGGGACAAAGTAAAGGGTACACTGAAGCTTTCTTT.

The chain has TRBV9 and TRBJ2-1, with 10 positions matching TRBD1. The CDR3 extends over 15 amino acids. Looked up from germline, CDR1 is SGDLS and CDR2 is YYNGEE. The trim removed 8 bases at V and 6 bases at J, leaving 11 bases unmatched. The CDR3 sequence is CASSQRDRGFNEQFF. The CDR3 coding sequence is TGTGCCAGTAGTCAACGGGACAGGGGCTTCAATGAGCAGTTCTTC.

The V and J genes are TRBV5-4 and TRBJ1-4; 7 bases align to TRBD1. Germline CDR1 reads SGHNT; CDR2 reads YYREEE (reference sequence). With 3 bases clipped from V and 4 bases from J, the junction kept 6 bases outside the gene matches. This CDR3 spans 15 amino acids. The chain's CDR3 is CASSSAGGLNEKLFF. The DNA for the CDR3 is TGTGCCAGCAGCTCCGCAGGGGGGCTTAATGAAAAACTGTTTTTT.

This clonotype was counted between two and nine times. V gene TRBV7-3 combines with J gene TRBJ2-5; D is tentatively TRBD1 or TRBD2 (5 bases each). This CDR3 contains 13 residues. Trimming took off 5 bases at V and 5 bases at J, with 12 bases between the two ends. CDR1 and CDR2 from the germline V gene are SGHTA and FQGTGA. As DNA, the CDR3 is TGTGCCAGCAGCAGGAACAGGAGGGAGACCCAGTACTTC. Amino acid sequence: CASSRNRRETQYF.

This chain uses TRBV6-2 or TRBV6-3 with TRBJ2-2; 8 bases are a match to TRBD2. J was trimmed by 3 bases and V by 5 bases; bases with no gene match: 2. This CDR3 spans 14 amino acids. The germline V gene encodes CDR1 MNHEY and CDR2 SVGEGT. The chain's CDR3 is CASSRGLDTGELFF. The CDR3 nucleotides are TGTGCCAGCAGTAGGGGACTAGACACCGGGGAGCTGTTTTTT.